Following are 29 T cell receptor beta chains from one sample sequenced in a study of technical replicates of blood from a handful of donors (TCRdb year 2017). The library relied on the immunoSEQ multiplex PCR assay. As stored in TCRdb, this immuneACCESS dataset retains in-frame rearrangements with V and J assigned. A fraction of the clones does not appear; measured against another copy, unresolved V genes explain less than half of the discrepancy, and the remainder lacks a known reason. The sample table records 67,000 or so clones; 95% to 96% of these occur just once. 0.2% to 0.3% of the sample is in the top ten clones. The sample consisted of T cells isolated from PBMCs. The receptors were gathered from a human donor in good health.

The CDR3 sequence: CASSAPQGRTNTEAFF. The CDR3 bases are TGTGCCAGCAGCGCCCCCCAGGGCAGGACGAACACTGAAGCTTTCTTT. The chain combines TRBV11-3 with TRBJ1-1; D possibly corresponds to TRBD1 (5 bases). Per the germline V gene, CDR1 is SGHNT and CDR2 is YENEEA. The germline V and J ends were trimmed by 5 bases and 1 base, with 17 bases remaining between them. The CDR3 loop spans 16 amino acids.

The CDR3 reads CASSVDRAIPQETQYF. The CDR3 DNA sequence: TGTGCCAGCAGTGTTGACAGGGCGATTCCGCAAGAGACCCAGTACTTC. This chain uses TRBV2 with TRBJ2-5, with 7 bases that match TRBD1. Germline V lookup: CDR1 SNHLY, CDR2 FYNNEI. The V gene end was trimmed by 4 bases and the J gene end by 2 bases; junction bases not matched to a gene: 10. This CDR3 contains 16 residues.

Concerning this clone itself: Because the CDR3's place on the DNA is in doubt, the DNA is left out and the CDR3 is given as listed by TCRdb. The CDR3 sequence is CASSSSSAGEQYF. The rearrangement uses TRBV27 and TRBJ2-7; the D call in the table, TRBD2, was not verified against the DNA. The CDR3 adds up to 13 amino acids, both ends counted. CDR1 is MNHEY and CDR2 is SMNVEV in the germline V gene (reference sequence).

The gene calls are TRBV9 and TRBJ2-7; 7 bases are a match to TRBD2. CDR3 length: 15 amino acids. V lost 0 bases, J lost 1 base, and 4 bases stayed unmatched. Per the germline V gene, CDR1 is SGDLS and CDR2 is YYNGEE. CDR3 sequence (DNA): TGTGCCAGCAGCGTAGGCGGGAGCGGATCCTACGAGCAGTACTTC. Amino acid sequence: CASSVGGSGSYEQYF.

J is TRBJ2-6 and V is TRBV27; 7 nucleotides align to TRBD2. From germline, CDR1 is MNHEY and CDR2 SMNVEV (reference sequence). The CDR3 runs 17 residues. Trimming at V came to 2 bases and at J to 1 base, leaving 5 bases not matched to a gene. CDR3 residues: CASSLSLGGSGANVLTF. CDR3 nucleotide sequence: TGTGCCAGCAGTTTAAGTCTCGGGGGGTCTGGGGCCAACGTCCTGACTTTC. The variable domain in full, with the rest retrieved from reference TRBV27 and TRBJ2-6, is EAQVTQNPRYLITVTGKKLTVTCSQNMNHEYMSWYRQDPGLGLRQIYYSMNVEVTDKGDVPEGYKVSRKEKRNFPLILESPSPNQTSLYFCASSLSLGGSGANVLTFGAGSRLTVL.

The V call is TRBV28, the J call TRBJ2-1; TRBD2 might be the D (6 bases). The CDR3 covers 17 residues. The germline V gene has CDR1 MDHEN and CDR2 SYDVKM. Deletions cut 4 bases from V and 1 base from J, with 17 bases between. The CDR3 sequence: CASSSPQWGGSYNEQFF. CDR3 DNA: TGTGCCAGCAGTTCACCTCAGTGGGGAGGATCCTACAATGAGCAGTTCTTC. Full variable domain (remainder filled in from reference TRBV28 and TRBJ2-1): DVKVTQSSRYLVKRTGEKVFLECVQDMDHENMFWYRQDPGLGLRLIYFSYDVKMKEKGDIPEGYSVSREKKERFSLILESASTNQTSMYLCASSSPQWGGSYNEQFFGPGTRLTVL.

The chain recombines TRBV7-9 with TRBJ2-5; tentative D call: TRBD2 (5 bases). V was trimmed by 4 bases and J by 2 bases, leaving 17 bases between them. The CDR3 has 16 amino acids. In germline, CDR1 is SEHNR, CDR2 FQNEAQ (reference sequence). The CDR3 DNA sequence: TGTGCCAGCAGCTCAATCATCCGGCTAGCTCAAGAGACCCAGTACTTC. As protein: CASSSIIRLAQETQYF.

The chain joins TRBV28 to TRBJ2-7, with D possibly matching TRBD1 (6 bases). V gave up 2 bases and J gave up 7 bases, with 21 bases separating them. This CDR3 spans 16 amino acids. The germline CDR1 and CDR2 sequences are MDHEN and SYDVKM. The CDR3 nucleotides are TGTGCCAGCAGTTTAATTGGGGCAGGGGCCCCCTTGGAGCAGTACTTC. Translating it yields CASSLIGAGAPLEQYF.

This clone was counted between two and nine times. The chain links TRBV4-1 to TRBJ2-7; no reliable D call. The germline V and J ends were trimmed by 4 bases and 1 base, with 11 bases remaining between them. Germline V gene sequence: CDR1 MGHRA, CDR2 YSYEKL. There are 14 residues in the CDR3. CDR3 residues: CASSLLFRSYEQYF. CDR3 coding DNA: TGCGCCAGCAGCCTCCTCTTTCGTTCCTACGAGCAGTACTTC.

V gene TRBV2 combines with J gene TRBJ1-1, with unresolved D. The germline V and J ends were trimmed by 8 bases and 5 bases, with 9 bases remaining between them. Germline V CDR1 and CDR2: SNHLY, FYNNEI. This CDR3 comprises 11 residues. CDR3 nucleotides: TGTGCCAGCCTGAAGAGTACTGAAGCTTTCTTT. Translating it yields CASLKSTEAFF.

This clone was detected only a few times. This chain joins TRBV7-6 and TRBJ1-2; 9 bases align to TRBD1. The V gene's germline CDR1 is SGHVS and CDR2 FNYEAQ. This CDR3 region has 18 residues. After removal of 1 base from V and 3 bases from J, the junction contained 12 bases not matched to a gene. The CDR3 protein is CASSLGVPTTGGYYGYTF. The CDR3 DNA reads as TGTGCCAGCAGCTTAGGAGTACCAACAACAGGGGGCTACTATGGCTACACCTTC.

The CDR3, as DNA: TGCGCCAGCAGCACGGGGGACAGTCTTGGCTACACCTTC. Protein product: CASSTGDSLGYTF. The chain has TRBV5-1 and TRBJ1-2, with TRBD1 identical over 7 bases. Per germline, CDR1 SGHRS and CDR2 YFSETQ. The CDR3 totals 13 residues. V lost 4 bases, J lost 7 bases, and 7 bases stayed unmatched.

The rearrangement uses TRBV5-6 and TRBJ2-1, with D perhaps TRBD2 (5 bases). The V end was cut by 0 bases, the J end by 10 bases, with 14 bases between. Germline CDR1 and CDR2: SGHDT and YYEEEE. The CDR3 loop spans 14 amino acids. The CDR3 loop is CASSLVDSLGEQFF. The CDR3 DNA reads TGTGCCAGCAGCTTGGTGGACTCCCTCGGGGAGCAGTTCTTC.

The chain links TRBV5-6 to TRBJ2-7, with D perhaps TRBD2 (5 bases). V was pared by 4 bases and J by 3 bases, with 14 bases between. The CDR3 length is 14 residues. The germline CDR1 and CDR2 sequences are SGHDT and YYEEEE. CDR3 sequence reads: CASSPTGRGYEQYF. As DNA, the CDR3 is TGTGCCAGCAGCCCTACGGGGAGAGGCTACGAGCAGTACTTC. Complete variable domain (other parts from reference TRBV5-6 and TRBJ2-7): DAGVTQSPTHLIKTRGQQVTLRCSPKSGHDTVSWYQQALGQGPQFIFQYYEEEERQRGNFPDRFSGHQFPNYSSELNVNALLLGDSALYLCASSPTGRGYEQYFGPGTRLTVT.

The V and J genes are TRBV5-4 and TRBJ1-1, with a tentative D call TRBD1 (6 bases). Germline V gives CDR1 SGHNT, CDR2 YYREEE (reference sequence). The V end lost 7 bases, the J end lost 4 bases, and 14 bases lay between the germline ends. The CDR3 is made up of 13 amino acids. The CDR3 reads CASRVQGITEAFF. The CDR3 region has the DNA TGTGCCAGCCGTGTACAGGGAATCACTGAAGCTTTCTTT. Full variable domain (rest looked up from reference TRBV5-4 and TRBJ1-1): ETGVTQSPTHLIKTRGQQVTLRCSSQSGHNTVSWYQQALGQGPQFIFQYYREEENGRGNFPPRFSGLQFPNYSSELNVNALELDDSALYLCASRVQGITEAFFGQGTRLTVV.

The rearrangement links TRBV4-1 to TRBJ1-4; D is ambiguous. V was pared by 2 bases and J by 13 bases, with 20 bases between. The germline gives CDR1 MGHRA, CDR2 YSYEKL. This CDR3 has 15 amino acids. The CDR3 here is CASSQRQVLGAGLFF. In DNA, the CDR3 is TGCGCCAGCAGCCAAAGACAAGTTCTTGGTGCGGGACTGTTTTTT.

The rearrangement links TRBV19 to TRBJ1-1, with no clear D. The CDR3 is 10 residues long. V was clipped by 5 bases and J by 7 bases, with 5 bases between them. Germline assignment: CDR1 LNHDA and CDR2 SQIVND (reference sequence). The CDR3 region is CASSGSEAFF. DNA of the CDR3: TGTGCCAGTAGTGGCAGTGAAGCTTTCTTT.

The CDR3 region has the DNA TGTGCCAGCAGTTACAACAGGAACACTGAAGCTTTCTTT. Its protein product is CASSYNRNTEAFF. The J gene is TRBJ1-1, the V gene TRBV6-6; D remains unclear. The CDR3 is 13 amino acids. With 2 bases removed from V and 1 base from J, the gap between germline ends came to 5 bases. Germline V gene lookup returns CDR1 MNHNY and CDR2 SVGAGI (reference sequence).

The DNA of the CDR3 is TGTGCCATCAGGGAGCAACAGGGGGGCGATGGCTACACCTTC. It is translated as CAIREQQGGDGYTF. The rearrangement links TRBV10-3 to TRBJ1-2; 8 bases match TRBD1. CDR1 is ENHRY and CDR2 is SYGVKD in the germline V gene. J gave up 6 bases and V 6 bases, and 9 bases lay outside the gene matches. CDR3 length: 14 residues.

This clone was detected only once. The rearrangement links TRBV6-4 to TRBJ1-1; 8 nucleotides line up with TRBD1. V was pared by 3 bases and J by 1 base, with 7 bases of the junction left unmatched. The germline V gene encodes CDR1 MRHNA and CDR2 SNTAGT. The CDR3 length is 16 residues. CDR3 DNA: TGTGCCAGCAGTGAAACACCGGGACAGGCGAACACTGAAGCTTTCTTT. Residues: CASSETPGQANTEAFF.

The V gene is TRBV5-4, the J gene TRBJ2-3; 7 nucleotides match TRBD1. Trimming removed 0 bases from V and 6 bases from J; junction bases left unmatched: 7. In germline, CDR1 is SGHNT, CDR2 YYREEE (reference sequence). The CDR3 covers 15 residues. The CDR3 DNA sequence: TGTGCCAGCAGCTTGGCTAGAGGGGGCGCCGATACGCAGTATTTT. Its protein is CASSLARGGADTQYF.

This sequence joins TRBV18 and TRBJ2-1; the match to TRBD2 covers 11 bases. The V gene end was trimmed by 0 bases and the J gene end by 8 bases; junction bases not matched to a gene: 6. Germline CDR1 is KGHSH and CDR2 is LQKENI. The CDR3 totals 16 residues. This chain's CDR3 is CASSPPLAGGGDEQFF. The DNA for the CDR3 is TGTGCCAGCTCACCACCTCTAGCGGGGGGCGGCGATGAGCAGTTCTTC. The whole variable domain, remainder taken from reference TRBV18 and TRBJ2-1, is NAGVMQNPRHLVRRRGQEARLRCSPMKGHSHVYWYRQLPEEGLKFMVYLQKENIIDESGMPKERFSAEFPKEGPSILRIQQVVRGDSAAYFCASSPPLAGGGDEQFFGPGTRLTVL.

CDR3 residues: CASSTGQGNGYTF. CDR3 coding DNA: TGTGCCAGCAGCACGGGACAGGGTAATGGCTACACCTTC. The chain carries TRBV5-4 and TRBJ1-2; 9 positions agree with TRBD1. The CDR3 runs 13 residues. The ends lost 4 bases at V and 6 bases at J; junction bases unmatched: 4. Germline-derived CDR1 and CDR2 are SGHNT and YYREEE (reference sequence).

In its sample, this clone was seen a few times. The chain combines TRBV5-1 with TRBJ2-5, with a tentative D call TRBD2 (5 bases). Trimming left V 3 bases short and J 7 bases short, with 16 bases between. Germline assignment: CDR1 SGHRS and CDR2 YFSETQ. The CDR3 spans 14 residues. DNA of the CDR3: TGCGCCAGCAGCTCGGATCCCGGGAAAGGGACCCAGTACTTC. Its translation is CASSSDPGKGTQYF.

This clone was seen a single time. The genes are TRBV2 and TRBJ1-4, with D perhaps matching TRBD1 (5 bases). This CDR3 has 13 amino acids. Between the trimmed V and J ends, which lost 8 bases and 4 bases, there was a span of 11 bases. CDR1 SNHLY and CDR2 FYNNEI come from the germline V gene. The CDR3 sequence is CASVRQHNEKLFF. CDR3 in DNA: TGTGCCAGCGTAAGACAGCATAATGAAAAACTGTTTTTT.

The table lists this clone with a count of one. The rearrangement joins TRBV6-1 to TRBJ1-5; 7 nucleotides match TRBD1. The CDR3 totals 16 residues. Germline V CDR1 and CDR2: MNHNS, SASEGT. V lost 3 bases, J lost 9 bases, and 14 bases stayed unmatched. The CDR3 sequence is CASSDRTGYGSRPQHF. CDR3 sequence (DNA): TGTGCCAGCAGTGATCGGACAGGCTATGGGAGCCGGCCCCAGCATTTT.

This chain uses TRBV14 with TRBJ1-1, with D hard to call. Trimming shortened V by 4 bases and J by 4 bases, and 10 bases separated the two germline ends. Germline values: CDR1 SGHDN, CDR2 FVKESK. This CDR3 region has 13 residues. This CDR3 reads CASSRSPSTEAFF. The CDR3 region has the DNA TGTGCCAGCAGCCGCTCCCCGAGCACTGAAGCTTTCTTT.

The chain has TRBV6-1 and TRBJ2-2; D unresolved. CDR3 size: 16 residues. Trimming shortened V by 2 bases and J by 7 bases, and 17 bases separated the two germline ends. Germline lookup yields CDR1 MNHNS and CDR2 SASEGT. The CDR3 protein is CASSELASASGGELFF. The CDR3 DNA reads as TGTGCCAGCAGTGAATTGGCGTCCGCCTCGGGCGGGGAGCTGTTTTTT.

The CDR3 DNA reads as TGTGCCACCGATCGTGGAAGCGGTTACTCCTACAATGAGCAGTTCTTC. It translates to CATDRGSGYSYNEQFF. The rearrangement joins TRBV28 to TRBJ2-1, with a weak D call TRBD2 (5 bases). The CDR3 spans 16 residues. CDR1 is MDHEN and CDR2 is SYDVKM in the germline V gene. V was cut by 10 bases and J by 0 bases, with 19 bases left in between.